Described below is a single T cell receptor (beta chain) sequence and its context. TCRdb keeps only in-frame clones here, not all; method: immunoSEQ multiplex PCR. The sample gives fewer than 350,000 clones, under 90% of which show up once; roughly 5% is in the top ten. The data belong to a study of blood T cell repertoires in COVID-19. Study-wide background: Acute and convalescent COVID-19 samples came from the United States, Italy and Spain. PBMCs, B-cell-depleted T cells, or T cells provided the cDNA or gDNA that made up the material.

Germline V gene lookup returns CDR1 MNHEY and CDR2 SVGEGT. The CDR3 sequence is 17 residues long. Trimming left V 2 bases short and J 7 bases short, with 21 bases between. The V and J genes are TRBV6-2 or TRBV6-3 and TRBJ1-5; tentatively, D is TRBD1 (6 bases). This clonotype originated in a man aged 55 to 69 who had recovered from COVID-19. Specimen: PBMCs or T cells enriched from blood (not recorded which). The CDR3 is CASSYDIRGGSGQPQHF. The DNA for the CDR3 is TGTGCCAGCAGTTACGACATCAGGGGCGGATCGGGCCAGCCCCAGCATTTT.